This TCR beta chain stems from a study of T cell responses to AZD1222 COVID-19 vaccine. General study results and limits: All repertoire sampling was performed exclusively after the peak T cell response. Vaccine-associated CD4 TCRs ranged over spike, dominating at 160-218 and 743-854. White British donors predominated, females outnumbered males, and clonal diversity was possibly underestimated.

As to this clone: Antigen: not known.

The assay was immunoSEQ multiplex PCR, and TCRdb's table has in-frame clones only and misses some. The data contain some 120,000 clones, nearly 90% of them singletons. Sequenced here: peripheral blood, sampled 28 days after the second AZD1222 dose. The clonotype comes from an adult who received the AZD1222 COVID-19 vaccine.

CDR3 amino acids: CASRAVHNSPLHF. Here the CDR3 DNA reads TGTGCCAGCAGGGCGGTACATAATTCACCCCTCCACTTT. The chain couples TRBV6-5 to TRBJ1-6; D is undetermined. Per germline, CDR1 MNHEY and CDR2 SVGAGI. This CDR3 contains 13 residues. The V end was cut by 6 bases, the J end by 5 bases, with 8 bases between.